These 32 T cell receptor beta chains were all obtained from the same sample, sequenced in a study of tissue T cells after allogeneic stem cell transplantation (dated by TCRdb to 2022 to 2024). Library generation was performed with the immunoSEQ multiplex PCR assay. The clones in this table, taken by TCRdb from immuneACCESS, are in-frame only. Not every clone is retained; where verified, under half of the shortfall comes from an unresolved V gene, and the cause of the rest is unknown. The sample data list thousands of clones, and roughly a third of these were observed just once. The ten largest clonotypes hold approximately 4.4% of the sample. The sample's time point, from its label and the paper: mouse harvest day 14 after allogeneic transplant. Each mouse graft, delivered by tail vein injection, combined 10^6 splenic CD5+ T cells with 10^7 T-cell-depleted bone marrow cells. What was sequenced was skin. The receptor source for this set is a female BALB/c mouse given C57BL/6 T cells with graft-versus-host disease after an allogeneic hematopoietic cell transplant.

This clone has more than one count but fewer than ten. Any gene name here is a mouse gene name. The covered CDR3 bases are TGTGCCTGGAGTCGTGGGGGCATTAGTCAAAACACCTTGTAC. It yields the protein CAWSRGGISQNTLY. The whole CDR3 reads CAWSRGGISQNTLYF. This rearrangement joins TRBV31 to TRBJ2-4, with D perhaps TRBD1 or TRBD2 (6 bases each). With the read ending 1 residue before the CDR3 end, the germline J gene is used to fill in that end. This CDR3 has 15 residues. V gave up 1 base and J gave up 0 bases, with 11 bases separating them. Germline V gene data show CDR1 as GKSSPN and CDR2 as SITVG.

In this sample, this clone turned up a few times. These gene names are mouse names. With the read ending 1 residue before the CDR3 end, the germline J gene is used to fill in that end. The chain recombines TRBV26 with TRBJ1-1; weak D call: TRBD1 (6 bases). The V end was cut by 3 bases, the J end by 3 bases, with 8 bases between. Looked up from germline, CDR1 is KGHPV and CDR2 is FQNQEV (reference sequence). The CDR3 runs to 13 residues. The sequenced CDR3 bases are TGTGCCAGCAGTCTCAGGGGCGACACAGAAGTCTTC. Its protein product is CASSLRGDTEVF. The CDR3 reads in full as CASSLRGDTEVFF.

This clone was observed a handful of times. Mouse names are used for the genes. The sequenced fragment ends 1 residue before the CDR3 boundary, so the rest is inferred from the germline J gene. The chain employs TRBV23 and TRBJ1-1. The germline V gene has CDR1 KGHTA and CDR2 FQNQQP. There are 14 residues in the CDR3. Incomplete CDR3 DNA: TGCTCCAGCAGTCCCGGGACCGCAAACACAGAAGTCTTC. Protein sequence: CSSSPGTANTEVF. The complete CDR3 protein is CSSSPGTANTEVFF.

This clone was detected once. Mouse germline and gene names are used. The CDR3 end falls 1 residue outside the read, so it is completed with the germline J gene. The chain links TRBV26 to TRBJ1-1, with a possible D match to TRBD1 (6 bases). This CDR3 comprises 14 residues. Germline V lookup: CDR1 KGHPV, CDR2 FQNQEV (reference sequence). With 0 bases removed from V and 3 bases from J, the gap between germline ends came to 8 bases. Partial CDR3 DNA: TGTGCCAGCAGTCTGTCGGGACAACACACAGAAGTCTTC. It specifies CASSLSGQHTEVF. The entire CDR3 protein is CASSLSGQHTEVFF.

Note on this clone: The germline and genes are mouse ones. Read sequence stops 1 residue before the CDR3 end, and the germline J gene provides the missing end. This chain connects TRBV26 to TRBJ1-2; a possible D gene is TRBD1 (6 bases). CDR1 is KGHPV, CDR2 FQNQEV, per germline (reference sequence). The CDR3 extends over 14 amino acids. V was shortened by 1 base and J by 4 bases, with 10 bases between the two germline ends. CDR3 sequence: CASSLWGAGSDYTF. The part of the CDR3 DNA that was read is TGTGCCAGCAGTCTGTGGGGGGCTGGCTCCGACTACACC.

Points on this clone: Germline and genes: mouse. Read data end 1 residue before the CDR3 end; the end is taken from the germline J gene. The rearrangement uses TRBV29 and TRBJ1-4; D possibly corresponds to TRBD1 (6 bases). The V gene's germline CDR1 is MSHET and CDR2 SYDVDS. This CDR3 is 11 amino acids long. V lost 5 bases and J 8 bases, leaving 6 bases between the germline ends. CDR3 sequence reads: CASSTGERLFF. The DNA read from the CDR3 is TGTGCTAGCAGTACAGGGGAAAGATTATTT.

In its sample, this clone is medium-sized. Mouse germline and gene names are used. Read data end 1 residue before the CDR3 end; the end is taken from the germline J gene. The rearrangement links TRBV26 to TRBJ1-2; 7 nucleotides align to TRBD1. Trimming took 0 bases from V and 3 from J; bases not matched to a gene: 1. This CDR3 is 14 amino acids long. CDR1 and CDR2 (germline): KGHPV, FQNQEV (reference sequence). CDR3 DNA, as far as it was read: TGTGCCAGCAGTCTGTCCAGGGGGGACTCCGACTACACC. Translation: CASSLSRGDSDYT. The full CDR3 reads CASSLSRGDSDYTF.

This clone qualifies as large. Gene and germline names: mouse. With the read ending 1 residue before the CDR3 end, the germline J gene is used to fill in that end. The chain employs TRBV26 and TRBJ1-3; the D is unclear. CDR3 length equals 14 residues. Between the trimmed V and J ends, which lost 6 bases and 0 bases, there was a span of 9 bases. CDR1 and CDR2 (germline): KGHPV, FQNQEV (reference sequence). CDR3 DNA, as far as it was read: TGTGCCAGCAGCGGACCGATTTCTGGAAATACGCTCTAT. Amino acids: CASSGPISGNTLY. The complete CDR3 reads CASSGPISGNTLYF.

Judged by abundance, this clone is large. Germline and genes: mouse. The read stops 1 residue short of the end of the CDR3; the missing end is completed from the germline J gene. The chain links TRBV5 to TRBJ2-1; D remains ambiguous. CDR1 and CDR2 (germline): LGHNA, YNLKQL (reference sequence). Trimming removed 0 bases from V and 3 bases from J, with 9 bases in between. The CDR3 loop spans 15 amino acids. The part of the CDR3 DNA that was read is TGTGCCAGCAGCCAAGATCAAGACCTCTATGCTGAGCAGTTC. Its translation is CASSQDQDLYAEQF. In full, the CDR3 reads CASSQDQDLYAEQFF.

By share of the sample, this clone is medium-sized. Gene names refer to mouse genes. The CDR3 extends 1 residue past the end of the read, so its final part is completed from the germline J gene. The chain uses TRBV26 and TRBJ2-4; tentative D call: TRBD2 (6 bases). CDR3 length equals 14 residues. Germline CDR1 and CDR2: KGHPV and FQNQEV (reference sequence). Trimming removed 2 bases at V and 1 base at J, with 7 bases between. CDR3 protein: CASSLPGGQNTLYF. The CDR3 DNA, read in part, is TGTGCCAGCAGTCTGCCTGGGGGTCAAAACACCTTGTAC.

Details on this clone: The listed genes are named as in mouse. Coverage ceases 1 residue before the CDR3 finishes, and the germline J gene fills in the end. J is TRBJ2-4 and V is TRBV4, with 7 bases matching TRBD1. The junction had 10 bases not matched to a gene; V was cut back by 5 bases and J by 5 bases. The CDR3 is made up of 15 amino acids. Germline V gives CDR1 LGHDT, CDR2 YNNKQL (reference sequence). CDR3: CASSQAGQWGNTLYF. The CDR3 bases that were read are TGTGCCAGCAGCCAAGCGGGACAGTGGGGAAACACCTTGTAC.

This clone is classed as medium-sized. Gene and germline names: mouse. The CDR3 is cut off 1 residue early in the read; its end comes from the germline J gene. The V gene is TRBV26, the J gene TRBJ2-4; 11 bases map to TRBD1. The CDR3 has 17 amino acids. CDR1 is KGHPV, CDR2 FQNQEV, per germline (reference sequence). V lost 0 bases and J lost 0; bases outside the gene matches: 2. Partial CDR3 DNA: TGTGCCAGCAGTCTGTCGAGGACAGGGGGCAGTCAAAACACCTTGTAC. Its translation is CASSLSRTGGSQNTLY. The full CDR3 protein is CASSLSRTGGSQNTLYF.

This clone is medium-sized. The gene symbols are mouse symbols. The read halts 1 residue ahead of the CDR3 end, with the missing end drawn from the germline J gene. The chain has TRBV13-1 and TRBJ2-7; tentative D call: TRBD2 (7 bases). This CDR3 is built from 15 residues. The V end was cut by 0 bases, the J end by 0 bases, with 10 bases between. CDR1 is NSHNY and CDR2 is SYGAGN in the germline V gene. The sequenced CDR3 bases are TGTGCCAGCAGTGATGCGCTGGGGGCCTCCTATGAACAGTAC. Translation: CASSDALGASYEQY. The full CDR3 is CASSDALGASYEQYF.

Comments on this clone: Gene names are the mouse ones. The CDR3 goes on 1 residue after the read ends, and that part is filled in from the germline J gene. The chain uses TRBV23 and TRBJ2-3; TRBD1 reflects the table's D call only, with no check against the DNA. CDR3 length equals 15 residues. Germline V gene lookup returns CDR1 KGHTA and CDR2 FQNQQP. The CDR3 region is CSSSQGTASAETLYF. CDR3 bases read: TGCTCCAGCAGTCAAGGGACAGCTAGTGCAGAAACGCTGTAT.

Comment on this clone: Genes and germline are mouse. The read halts 1 residue ahead of the CDR3 end, with the missing end drawn from the germline J gene. V gene TRBV12-2 combines with J gene TRBJ1-1, with 7 nucleotides matching TRBD1. Germline CDR1 is SGHLS and CDR2 is HYDKME. The junction had 3 bases not matched to a gene; V was cut back by 4 bases and J by 5 bases. The CDR3 covers 12 residues. The CDR3 reads CASSLQGTEVFF. CDR3 bases read: TGTGCCAGCTCCCTACAGGGGACAGAAGTCTTC.

Sample share makes this clone medium-sized. The gene names given are mouse names. The observed sequence ends 1 residue before the CDR3 terminus, with the missing tail filled in from the germline J gene. The rearrangement joins TRBV26 to TRBJ1-5; no reliable D call. This CDR3 contains 13 residues. Trimming stripped 6 bases from V and 0 bases from J, with 6 bases between. Germline V gives CDR1 KGHPV, CDR2 FQNQEV (reference sequence). Partial CDR3 DNA: TGTGCCAGCAGCCCCAATAACAACCAGGCTCCGCTT. It encodes CASSPNNNQAPL. The entire CDR3 protein reads CASSPNNNQAPLF.

Regarding this clone: Gene labels here are mouse ones. The read terminates 1 residue ahead of where the CDR3 ends, so the germline J gene completes it. The genes are TRBV31 and TRBJ1-1; D is perhaps TRBD1 (6 bases). CDR3 length: 14 amino acids. V dropped 0 bases and J dropped 0 bases, with 8 bases sitting between them. Germline V gene lookup returns CDR1 GKSSPN and CDR2 SITVG. CDR3 bases read: TGTGCCTGGAGTCTAGGGACAACAAACACAGAAGTCTTC. Protein sequence: CAWSLGTTNTEVF. The full CDR3 protein is CAWSLGTTNTEVFF.

Worth noting for this clone: The genes are named according to mouse. The CDR3 end lies 1 residue beyond the end of the read and is filled in from the germline J gene. This sequence joins TRBV16 and TRBJ1-4; 7 bases agree with TRBD1. Trimming cost V 1 base and J 5 bases; bases outside gene matches: 4. The CDR3 contains 15 residues. Germline assignment: CDR1 SGHSA and CDR2 FRNQAP. The CDR3 spells CASSLGAGGNERLFF. CDR3 bases read: TGTGCAAGCAGCTTAGGGGCAGGGGGAAACGAAAGATTATTT.

This clone counts as medium-sized. The gene names here belong to mouse. The sequenced fragment ends 1 residue before the CDR3 boundary, so the rest is inferred from the germline J gene. The chain joins TRBV26 to TRBJ2-1, with a tentative D call TRBD1 (6 bases). The CDR3 totals 14 residues. Deletions cut 4 bases from V and 7 bases from J, with 14 bases between. Germline V gene data show CDR1 as KGHPV and CDR2 as FQNQEV (reference sequence). This chain's CDR3 is CASSQGGGWAEQFF. Partial CDR3 DNA: TGTGCCAGCAGTCAGGGAGGGGGATGGGCTGAGCAGTTC. Full variable domain (outside the CDR3, taken from reference TRBV26 and TRBJ2-1): NSKVIQTPRYLVKGQGQKAKMRCIPEKGHPVVFWYQQNKNNEFKFLINFQNQEVLQQIDMTEKRFSAECPSNSPCSLEIQSSEAGDSALYLCASSQGGGWAEQFFGPGTRLTVL.

A few counts support this clone. Mouse names are used for the genes. The read finishes 1 residue shy of the CDR3 end, and the germline J gene is used to complete it. The rearrangement uses TRBV13-3 and TRBJ2-4; TRBD1 aligns across 9 bases. This CDR3 contains 16 residues. Germline V lookup: CDR1 NNHDY, CDR2 SYVADS. V was pared by 4 bases and J by 0 bases, with 6 bases of the junction left unmatched. CDR3 in amino acids: CASSPGQGTSQNTLYF. The sequenced CDR3 bases are TGTGCCAGCAGTCCGGGACAGGGAACTAGTCAAAACACCTTGTAC.

By sample share, this clone is medium-sized. Mouse gene names and germline throughout. The read is 1 residue too short to cover the CDR3 end, so that end is filled in from the germline J gene. The chain links TRBV26 to TRBJ1-3; weak D call: TRBD1 (6 bases). The CDR3 length is 16 residues. Germline CDR1 is KGHPV and CDR2 is FQNQEV (reference sequence). V lost 0 bases to trimming and J lost 3 bases, with 12 bases between them. The part of the CDR3 DNA that was read is TGTGCCAGCAGTCTGTCTGGGGGCTGGGATGGAAATACGCTCTAT. It is translated as CASSLSGGWDGNTLY. The full CDR3 protein reads CASSLSGGWDGNTLYF.

This clone is medium-sized (0.01 to 0.1%) within its sample. The germline and genes are mouse ones. The read gets to within 1 residue of the CDR3 end, and the germline J gene fills in the rest. The chain couples TRBV26 to TRBJ2-2; no clear D. With 4 bases removed from V and 1 base from J, the gap between germline ends came to 4 bases. This CDR3 region has 13 residues. CDR1 is KGHPV and CDR2 is FQNQEV in the germline V gene (reference sequence). This chain's CDR3 is CASSRGNTGQLYF. The CDR3 DNA, read in part, is TGTGCCAGCAGTCGGGGAAACACCGGGCAGCTCTAC. The full variable domain, with the rest looked up from reference TRBV26 and TRBJ2-2, is NSKVIQTPRYLVKGQGQKAKMRCIPEKGHPVVFWYQQNKNNEFKFLINFQNQEVLQQIDMTEKRFSAECPSNSPCSLEIQSSEAGDSALYLCASSRGNTGQLYFGEGSKLTVL.

A word on this clone: Gene names follow the mouse nomenclature. The missing CDR3 end, 1 residue past where the read stops, is filled in from the germline J gene. This chain links TRBV26 with TRBJ2-4, with 11 bases identical to TRBD2. CDR1 and CDR2 (germline): KGHPV, FQNQEV (reference sequence). Trimming removed 2 bases from V and 5 bases from J; junction bases left unmatched: 0. The CDR3 has 14 amino acids. CDR3 loop: CASSLGTGGNTLYF. CDR3 DNA (partial): TGTGCCAGCAGTCTGGGGACTGGGGGAAACACCTTGTAC.

This clone has only a few counts. Gene names are the mouse ones. With the read ending 1 residue before the CDR3 end, the germline J gene is used to fill in that end. The V call is TRBV16, the J call TRBJ1-6; D is possibly TRBD1 (6 bases). TRBJ1-6 is an ORF, and what it does is uncertain. Germline V CDR1 and CDR2: SGHSA, FRNQAP. With 5 bases removed from V and 0 bases from J, the gap between germline ends came to 8 bases. The CDR3 loop spans 15 amino acids. The covered CDR3 bases are TGTGCAAGCAGCGTGGACAGTTCCTATAATTCGCCCCTCTAC. This translates into CASSVDSSYNSPLY. The whole CDR3 reads CASSVDSSYNSPLYF.

Sample share makes this clone medium-sized. Genes here carry mouse names. The CDR3 bases that were read are TGTGCCAGCAGTCTGGGGGTATCCAACGAAAGATTATTT. Translated, it gives CASSLGVSNERLF. The whole CDR3 protein reads CASSLGVSNERLFF. V gene TRBV26 combines with J gene TRBJ1-4, with unresolved D. The read stops 1 residue short of the end of the CDR3; the missing end is completed from the germline J gene. The germline CDR1 and CDR2 sequences are KGHPV and FQNQEV (reference sequence). CDR3 length: 14 residues. Trimming cost V 2 bases and J 2 bases, with 6 bases left between them.

This clone rates as medium-sized. Germline and genes: mouse. The read ends 1 residue before the CDR3 terminus; that terminus is restored from the germline J gene. V usage is TRBV23 and J usage is TRBJ1-1; TRBD1 is taken as the D call from the table, unchecked against the DNA. Germline values: CDR1 KGHTA, CDR2 FQNQQP. CDR3 length: 14 residues. The sequenced CDR3 bases are TGCTCCAGCAGTCAAGGGACAGCAAACACAGAAGTCTTC. Its protein is CSSSQGTANTEVF. The complete CDR3 reads CSSSQGTANTEVFF.

As concerns this clone: The germline and genes are mouse ones. The sequenced fragment ends 1 residue before the CDR3 boundary, so the rest is inferred from the germline J gene. The genes are TRBV26 and TRBJ2-5, with D possibly matching TRBD1 (6 bases). Trimming removed 6 bases from V and 6 bases from J, with 10 bases in between. Germline loops: CDR1 KGHPV, CDR2 FQNQEV (reference sequence). This CDR3 has 12 residues. The DNA read from the CDR3 is TGTGCCAGCAGGCAGGGGTGGGACACCCAGTAC. Its translation is CASRQGWDTQY. The complete CDR3 sequence is CASRQGWDTQYF.

A word on this clone: Germline and genes: mouse. The CDR3 end falls 1 residue outside the read, so it is completed with the germline J gene. The chain is built from TRBV13-1 and TRBJ2-7; 8 positions agree with TRBD2. This CDR3 spans 17 amino acids. The germline V gene has CDR1 NSHNY and CDR2 SYGAGN. The J segment lost 1 base and the V segment lost 1 base, leaving 10 bases of the junction unmatched. CDR3 residues: CASSDNTGGRKSYEQYF. The CDR3 DNA, read in part, is TGTGCCAGCAGTGATAACACTGGGGGACGCAAGTCCTATGAACAGTAC.

This clone was seen more than once but under ten times. Gene names denote mouse genes. Sequencing ends 1 residue short of the CDR3 end; the germline J gene provides the rest. This chain connects TRBV26 to TRBJ1-1, with 7 bases that match TRBD1. V was pared by 2 bases and J by 4 bases, with 4 bases of the junction left unmatched. This CDR3 contains 14 residues. Germline V gives CDR1 KGHPV, CDR2 FQNQEV (reference sequence). The part of the CDR3 DNA that was read is TGTGCCAGCAGTCTGCCAGGGGGGGCCACAGAAGTCTTC. Translating gives CASSLPGGATEVF. The complete CDR3 reads CASSLPGGATEVFF.

Concerning this clone itself: Gene names are mouse gene names. The CDR3 DNA, read in part, is TGCTCCAGCAAAAGGACAGCTAGTCAAAACACCTTGTAC. It is translated as CSSKRTASQNTLY. The entire CDR3 reads CSSKRTASQNTLYF. The chain joins TRBV23 to TRBJ2-4; the D call TRBD1 from the table was never checked on the DNA. The read ends 1 residue shy of where the CDR3 ends; the end is completed using the germline J gene. Germline V gene data show CDR1 as KGHTA and CDR2 as FQNQQP. This CDR3 is built from 14 residues.

A note on this clone: Gene names and germline refer to mouse. The CDR3 is cut off 1 residue early in the read; its end comes from the germline J gene. This chain uses TRBV3 with TRBJ1-6; weak D call: TRBD1 (5 bases). TRBJ1-6 is noted as an ORF with a role that remains uncertain. CDR1 and CDR2 (germline): SNHLY, FYNGKV (reference sequence). This CDR3 is 13 amino acids long. Trimming removed 1 base from V and 8 bases from J, with 6 bases in between. The CDR3 loop is CASSLGRDSPLYF. The CDR3 DNA, read in part, is TGTGCCAGCAGCTTAGGCAGGGATTCGCCCCTCTAC.

Comments on this clone: Gene names are the mouse ones. The read ends 1 residue early relative to the CDR3; the germline J gene fills the gap. The chain employs TRBV15 and TRBJ2-3; a weak D match, TRBD1 (5 bases). V gave up 6 bases and J gave up 0 bases, with 7 bases separating them. The CDR3 is 13 residues long. Per the germline V gene, CDR1 is SGHND and CDR2 is FRSKSL. The CDR3 sequence is CASRRTSAETLYF. The CDR3 bases that were read are TGTGCCAGCAGGAGGACAAGTGCAGAAACGCTGTAT.